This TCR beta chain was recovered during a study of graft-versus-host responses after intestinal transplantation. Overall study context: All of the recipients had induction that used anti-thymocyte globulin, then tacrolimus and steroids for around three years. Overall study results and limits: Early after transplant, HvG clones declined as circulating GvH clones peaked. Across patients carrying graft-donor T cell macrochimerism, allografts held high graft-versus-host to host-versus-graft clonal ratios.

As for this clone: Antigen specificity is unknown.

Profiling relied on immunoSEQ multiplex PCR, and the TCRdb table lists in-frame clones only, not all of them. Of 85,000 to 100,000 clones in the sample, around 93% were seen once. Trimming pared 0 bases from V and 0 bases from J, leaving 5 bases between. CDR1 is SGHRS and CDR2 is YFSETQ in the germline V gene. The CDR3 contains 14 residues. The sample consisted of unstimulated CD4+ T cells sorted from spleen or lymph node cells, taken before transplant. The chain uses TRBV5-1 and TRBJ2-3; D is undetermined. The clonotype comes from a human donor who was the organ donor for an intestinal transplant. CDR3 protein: CASSLASSTDTQYF. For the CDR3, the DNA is TGCGCCAGCAGCTTGGCTTCTAGCACAGATACGCAGTATTTT.